What follows are 9 T cell receptor beta chains derived from one specimen sequenced in a study of T cells in Graves' hyperthyroidism and ophthalmopathy. Regions amplified from RNA transcripts were the TCR beta CDR3 regions. RT-PCR in the first round (using the HTBI primer set) targeted the TCR CDR3. TCRdb analysed the multiplex PCR reads with MiXCR anew, one entry per CDR3 protein. The sample contains about 590,000 distinct CDR3 sequences, less than 20% of which appear only once. The sequenced sample consisted of blood. These receptors originate from a woman aged 30 to 39 with Graves' hyperthyroidism.

This clonotype was detected many times. The chain couples TRBV10-3 to TRBJ2-7; 7 nucleotides match TRBD1. Germline CDR1 is ENHRY and CDR2 is SYGVKD. The CDR3 totals 14 residues. J was trimmed by 2 bases and V by 2 bases; bases with no gene match: 3. CDR3 DNA sequence: TGTGCCATCAGTGAGGACGACAGGGCCTACGAGCAGTACTTC. As protein: CAISEDDRAYEQYF.

The rearrangement joins TRBV6-5 to TRBJ2-3; possibly TRBD1 for D (5 bases). The CDR3 loop spans 13 amino acids. V lost 7 bases to trimming and J lost 0 bases, with 8 bases between them. The germline gives CDR1 MNHEY, CDR2 SVGAGI. CDR3 region: CASTTASTDTQYF. The CDR3 region has the DNA TGTGCCAGCACGACAGCTAGCACAGATACGCAGTATTTT.

This clonotype was recorded many times. The chain recombines TRBV11-2 with TRBJ2-1; 8 nucleotides align to TRBD2. The CDR3 length is 15 residues. The germline gives CDR1 SGHAT, CDR2 FQNNGV. V dropped 4 bases and J dropped 7; count of bases not matched to a gene: 9. The CDR3 coding sequence is TGTGCCAGCAGCTCCTTGTCGCGGGGGGCGAATGAGCAGTTCTTC. This sequence encodes CASSSLSRGANEQFF.

The V call is TRBV20-1, the J call TRBJ2-3; D is unresolved. The germline V gene encodes CDR1 DFQATT and CDR2 SNEGSKA (reference sequence). The CDR3 is made up of 15 amino acids. Trimming left V 3 bases short and J 4 bases short, with 17 bases between. The DNA for the CDR3 is TGCAGTGCTAGCGTGTCGAAGGTCAGTCCAGATACGCAGTATTTT. It specifies CSASVSKVSPDTQYF.

This chain joins TRBV30 and TRBJ1-3; TRBD1 might be the D (5 bases). CDR1 and CDR2 (germline): GTSNPN, SVGIG (reference sequence). This CDR3 is 13 amino acids long. The germline V and J ends were trimmed by 0 bases and 8 bases, with 11 bases remaining between them. The CDR3 loop reads CAWSVQVGDTIYF. The CDR3 coding sequence is TGTGCCTGGAGTGTACAAGTGGGGGACACCATATATTTT.

Notes on this clonotype: A much larger clone differs by one base, so this may be a read error. The V and J genes are TRBV27 and TRBJ2-7; TRBD2 agrees at 8 bases. V trimming: 6 bases; J trimming: 7 bases; junction bases outside the gene matches: 17. Germline CDR1 reads MNHEY; CDR2 reads SMNVEV (reference sequence). This CDR3 region has 16 residues. The CDR3 loop is CASSHLRSGTKEEQYF. CDR3 sequence (DNA): TGTGCCAGCAGCCACTTGCGTAGCGGGACGAAGGAGGAGCAGTACTTC.

A few counts support this clonotype. The CDR3 here is CASSLVGLHDPKDSPLHF. The CDR3 DNA is TGTGCCAGCAGCTTAGTGGGGCTCCATGACCCAAAAGATTCACCCCTCCACTTT. V and J are TRBV11-2 and TRBJ1-6; tentative D call: TRBD1 (5 bases). The CDR3 is 18 amino acids. Trimming left V 1 base short and J 8 bases short, with 21 bases between. CDR1 is SGHAT, CDR2 FQNNGV, per germline.

This chain joins TRBV19 and TRBJ2-3; 8 positions agree with TRBD2. The CDR3 is made up of 15 amino acids. Per germline, CDR1 LNHDA and CDR2 SQIVND (reference sequence). J was trimmed by 5 bases and V by 3 bases; bases with no gene match: 7. The CDR3 bases are TGTGCCAGTAGTATCAGCGGGAGCGGTGTAGATACGCAGTATTTT. As protein: CASSISGSGVDTQYF.

The chain joins TRBV24-1 to TRBJ1-5; 8 nucleotides align to TRBD1. This CDR3 is built from 15 residues. CDR1 is KGHDR and CDR2 is SFDVKD in the germline V gene. Unmatched junction bases numbered 9, after V lost 5 bases and J lost 7 bases. The CDR3 nucleotides read TGTGCCACCAGTGCTGACAGGGGCGGGAAACAGCCCCAGCATTTT. It yields the protein CATSADRGGKQPQHF.